This is a list of T cell receptor beta chains from one sample in a study of cytomegalovirus exposure and HLA in healthy donors. Sequenced by immunoSEQ multiplex PCR; TCRdb stores in-frame clones only, minus some. The table for this sample gives under 200,000 clones. The sample comprised PBMCs. Receptor source: a man aged 30 to 39 in good health and CMV-seronegative. Both conserved end residues are part of each CDR3.

>TRBV19|14
CVSSRTSATYEQYF
>TRBV6-6|13
CASSLTGLYEQYF
>TRBV19|14
CASKKAGVNTEAFF
>TRBV20-1|11
CSASYQPKQFF
>TRBV5-4|15
CASSPPGRTSDEQFF
>TRBV5-1|15
CASSPLTANNYGYTF
>TRBV11-1|16
CASSSRRDLSTDTQYF
>TRBV18|17
CASSPAKEGASKSPLHF
>TRBV5-1|16
CASSLLRTGRTGELFF
>TRBV5-5|19
CASSLVGGTGDPWSEKLFF
>TRBV7-9|16
CASSFLRDRDNTEAFF
>TRBV6-5|16
CASSYSPAGVADTQYF
>TRBV10-3|17
CAIKGTSGNIAYNEQFF
>TRBV28|16
CASSPSDRVRGSPQHF
>TRBV5-4|16
CASSRGAEMGIDTQYF
>TRBV6-1|15
CASSEMDRGPYEQYF
>TRBV5-1|16
CASSGAGQPYGGELFF
>TRBV7-6|13
CASSSGLAFEQFF
>TRBV11-3|16
CASSSGTFSNTGELFF
>TRBV5-1|13
CASSWGGNNEQFF
>TRBV5-1|14
CASRIQGAQETQYF
>TRBV30|13
CAWSGGSGQPQHF